The T cell receptor beta chain described here comes from a study of blood T cells in healthy people across ages. Findings and limits, study-wide: Changes in expanded clonotypes were possibly confounded, as the CMV status of donors was unknown.

A few counts support this clonotype. The antigen is undetermined. Then a second PCR, running roughly 7 to 11 cycles, was carried out with a sample-barcoded 5' primer and a J-beta primer mix. TCRdb re-analysed the 5' RACE reads in MiXCR, keeping a single row per CDR3 protein. The sample holds roughly 1.5 million distinct CDR3 sequences; less than 45% are singletons and the top ten take about 4%. J was trimmed by 4 bases and V by 6 bases; bases with no gene match: 8. This CDR3 region has 14 residues. PBMCs were isolated at a quantity of at least 7 million per sample. The source material was blood. The V and J genes are TRBV12-3 or TRBV12-4 and TRBJ1-2, with TRBD1 identical over 7 bases. The TCR sequence derives from a woman aged 18-29 years in good health. The CDR3 DNA reads as TGTGCCAGCAGCCCCAACAGGGGAGCCTATGGCTACACCTTC. It is translated as CASSPNRGAYGYTF.